Listed below are T cell receptor beta chains from one sample, sequenced in a study of circulating and synovial CD4+ cells in juvenile arthritis. Clones were sequenced by immunoSEQ multiplex PCR, and TCRdb holds only the in-frame ones, with some missing. The data hold 30,000 to 40,000 clones, with roughly 95% observed a single time. The sample comprised CD4+ T cells from blood. Receptors were obtained from a human donor with juvenile idiopathic arthritis. The CDR3 runs from the conserved cysteine through the conserved F or W. D genes are given only for firm matches. Where a row states a size, it is once, few, many or the class of an expanded clone; other rows omit it.

j_call clone_size d_call v_call cdr3_nt cdr3_aa
TRBJ2-3 NA NA TRBV20-1 TGCAGTGCTATCCAGGCAGATACGCAGTATTTT CSAIQADTQYF
TRBJ1-2 once NA TRBV7-2 TGTGCCAGCAGCTTAGTAGGTACAGCTTATGGCTACACCTTC CASSLVGTAYGYTF
TRBJ2-1 NA TRBD2 TRBV2 TGTGCCAGCCGCGGACTAGCGGGGTCCTACAATGAGCAGTTCTTC CASRGLAGSYNEQFF
TRBJ2-5 NA TRBD1 TRBV6-1 TGTGCCAGCAGTGCGGCAACAGGGGGCATTTCGGAGACCCAGTACTTC CASSAATGGISETQYF
TRBJ1-5 NA TRBD1 TRBV6-6 TGTGCCAGCAGATATCGACCCCAGGGGGGTCAGCCCCAGCATTTT CASRYRPQGGQPQHF
TRBJ1-5 NA NA TRBV21-1 TGTGCCAGCAGCAAATCGAGGGGGACAGATGATAGCAATCAGCCCCAGCATTTT CASSKSRGTDDSNQPQHF
TRBJ1-1 NA NA TRBV5-4 TGTGCCAGCAGCTCTCCAGGGCGTAGCACTGAAGCTTTCTTT CASSSPGRSTEAFF
TRBJ2-3 NA TRBD2 TRBV5-4 TGTGCCAGCAGTCCATGGATCTCTAGCGGGAGGGCCCTAGATACGCAGTATTTT CASSPWISSGRALDTQYF
TRBJ2-7 NA NA TRBV6-6 TGTGCCAGCAGCCCCCCAGGCTCCTACGAGCAGTACTTC CASSPPGSYEQYF
TRBJ1-6 NA TRBD1 TRBV5-4 TGTGCCAGCAGCCCGACAGGGGGCCATTCACCCCTCCACTTT CASSPTGGHSPLHF
TRBJ1-2 NA NA TRBV5-1 TGCGCCAGCAGCTTAGGGGCCGGACGGAGTAACTATGGCTACACCTTC CASSLGAGRSNYGYTF
TRBJ1-1 NA NA TRBV10-3 TGTGCCATCAGTGAGGACCGGGACATCACTGAAGCTTTCTTT CAISEDRDITEAFF
TRBJ2-7 NA TRBD1 TRBV7-2 TGTGCCAGCAGCTCCAGACAGGGGGCGGAAGAGCAGTACTTC CASSSRQGAEEQYF
TRBJ2-3 NA TRBD2 TRBV5-6 TGTGCCAGCAGCCACCGGACTAGCGGGGGGGCCTATACGCAGTATTTT CASSHRTSGGAYTQYF
TRBJ1-2 NA TRBD1 TRBV11-2 TGTGCCAGCAGCTTAATATTTGGACAGGGGGCCAGGGGCTACACCTTC CASSLIFGQGARGYTF
TRBJ2-7 NA NA TRBV2 TGTGCCAGCAGTGAACCGTTGGTAGCGAGTTCCTACGAGCAGTACTTC CASSEPLVASSYEQYF
TRBJ2-7 NA TRBD2 TRBV6-6 TGTGCCAGTGGACTAGCGGGGGGGAACGAGCAGTACTTC CASGLAGGNEQYF
TRBJ2-1 NA NA TRBV19 TGTGCCAGTAGTATTATAAATGAGCAGTTCTTC CASSIINEQFF
TRBJ1-4 NA TRBD1 TRBV11-2 TGTGCCAGCAGCTTAGGCCAGGGGGATGAAAAACTGTTTTTT CASSLGQGDEKLFF
TRBJ1-1 NA TRBD1 TRBV6-1 TGTGCCAGCAGTGACCGGGACAGCCGATTCTTGAACACTGAAGCTTTCTTT CASSDRDSRFLNTEAFF
TRBJ2-7 NA TRBD2 TRBV9 TGTGCCAGCAGCCCTCAGCGGGGGATCCCCTACGAGCAGTACTTC CASSPQRGIPYEQYF
TRBJ2-6 NA NA TRBV4-2 TGTGCCAGCAGCCAAGGAGGAGGCGGGTCCTCTGGGGCCAACGTCCTGACTTTC CASSQGGGGSSGANVLTF